Below, 23 T cell receptor beta chains from the same sample are listed, as sequenced in a study of Graves' ophthalmopathy and Graves' hyperthyroidism. Amplification targeted the TCR beta CDR3 regions, with RNA transcripts as the source material. An opening RT-PCR round employed HTBI primers and preceded a second-round multiplex PCR. TCRdb processed the multiplex PCR reads anew with MiXCR; each CDR3 protein has one entry. This sample carries roughly 480,000 distinct CDR3 sequences, roughly 14% of them seen once, and the ten largest clones take around 9.8%. The specimen sequenced was blood. The receptors stem from a young woman with Graves' ophthalmopathy.

This clonotype was recorded many times. This chain joins TRBV6-5 and TRBJ1-5; perhaps TRBD1 as D (5 bases). The CDR3 runs to 14 residues. Between the trimmed V and J ends, which lost 2 bases and 4 bases, there was a span of 9 bases. Looked up from germline, CDR1 is MNHEY and CDR2 is SVGAGI. CDR3 protein: CASSYGTKNQPQHF. The CDR3 nucleotides read TGTGCCAGCAGTTACGGGACCAAAAATCAGCCCCAGCATTTT.

The chain is built from TRBV29-1 and TRBJ2-5; no firm D call. The germline V gene encodes CDR1 SQVTM and CDR2 ANQGSEA. The CDR3 length is 14 residues. V was clipped by 4 bases and J by 5 bases, with 17 bases between them. The CDR3: CSVVPVGHPETQYF. In nucleotides, the CDR3 is TGCAGCGTTGTCCCCGTGGGCCACCCGGAGACCCAGTACTTC.

This clonotype was detected only a few times. In DNA form, the CDR3 reads TGTGCCAGCAGACTCGGGACAGCTAACACTGAAGCTTTCTTT. Translation gives CASRLGTANTEAFF. The V gene is TRBV12-3 or TRBV12-4, the J gene TRBJ1-1; 7 bases are a match to TRBD1. Losses at the gene ends were 6 bases for V and 2 bases for J; bases not matched to a gene: 6. CDR3 length equals 14 residues.

This clonotype was found many times. This sequence joins TRBV5-1 and TRBJ2-7; D is unclear. V was trimmed by 4 bases and J by 4 bases, leaving 18 bases between them. From germline, CDR1 is SGHRS and CDR2 YFSETQ. The CDR3 loop spans 15 amino acids. CDR3 loop: CASSRAARSLYEQYF. The CDR3 nucleotides read TGCGCCAGCAGCAGGGCAGCTCGCAGCCTATACGAGCAGTACTTC.

At least ten counts were recorded for this clonotype. V usage is TRBV7-2 and J usage is TRBJ2-2; TRBD2 matches 11 bases. The CDR3 runs to 16 residues. Germline lookup yields CDR1 SGHTA and CDR2 FQGNSA. V dropped 6 bases and J dropped 1; count of bases not matched to a gene: 4. CDR3 loop: CASSFSGGVNTGELFF. Here the CDR3 DNA reads TGTGCCAGCAGTTTTAGCGGGGGGGTGAACACCGGGGAGCTGTTTTTT.

V usage is TRBV29-1 and J usage is TRBJ2-2; maybe TRBD2 (6 bases). The CDR3 sequence is 12 residues long. CDR1 and CDR2 from the germline V gene are SQVTM and ANQGSEA. Trimming left V 4 bases short and J 6 bases short, with 9 bases between. The CDR3 loop reads CSVGREAGELFF. The CDR3 region has the DNA TGCAGCGTTGGGAGGGAGGCCGGGGAGCTGTTTTTT.

The V and J genes are TRBV30 and TRBJ1-6; TRBD1 agrees at 7 bases. The CDR3 has 13 amino acids. Germline lookup yields CDR1 GTSNPN and CDR2 SVGIG (reference sequence). J gave up 14 bases and V 6 bases, and 13 bases lay outside the gene matches. The CDR3 region has the DNA TGTGCCTGCCCCGGGACAGAGGGACCATCCCTCCACTTT. Protein: CACPGTEGPSLHF.

This clonotype was counted only a few times. The chain links TRBV7-2 to TRBJ2-2; possibly TRBD1 or TRBD2 for D (5 bases each). Trimming left V 4 bases short and J 4 bases short, with 13 bases between. The CDR3 length is 15 residues. CDR1 is SGHTA, CDR2 FQGNSA, per germline. CDR3 in amino acids: CASSSTGTTTGELFF. In DNA form, the CDR3 reads TGTGCCAGCAGCTCAACGGGGACCACCACCGGGGAGCTGTTTTTT.

This clonotype was detected ten times or more. The chain is built from TRBV29-1 and TRBJ2-7; 9 nucleotides align to TRBD1. The CDR3 contains 13 residues. V dropped 7 bases and J dropped 3; count of bases not matched to a gene: 7. Germline V lookup: CDR1 SQVTM, CDR2 ANQGSEA. CDR3 sequence: CSAGTGQGYEQYF. For the CDR3, the DNA is TGCAGCGCCGGGACGGGACAGGGCTACGAGCAGTACTTC.

This clonotype was found many times. This chain links TRBV28 with TRBJ2-2; TRBD1 aligns across 7 bases. V was pared by 5 bases and J by 4 bases, with 7 bases of the junction left unmatched. Germline CDR1 reads MDHEN; CDR2 reads SYDVKM. The CDR3 consists of 15 residues. The CDR3 DNA follows: TGTGCCAGCAGTACAGACAGGGCGGGCACCGGGGAGCTGTTTTTT. This codes for CASSTDRAGTGELFF.

This clonotype has at least ten counts. J is TRBJ2-5 and V is TRBV4-1; 7 bases line up with TRBD1. CDR1 MGHRA and CDR2 YSYEKL come from the germline V gene. The CDR3 sequence is 14 residues long. The J segment lost 5 bases and the V segment lost 4 bases, leaving 7 bases of the junction unmatched. CDR3 sequence: CASSLRQGGETQYF. CDR3 coding DNA: TGCGCCAGCAGCCTCCGACAGGGCGGGGAGACCCAGTACTTC.

At least ten counts were recorded for this clonotype. The chain employs TRBV12-3 or TRBV12-4 and TRBJ2-5; 7 bases are shared with TRBD1. V shed 5 bases, J shed 5 bases, and the junction held 2 bases outside the gene matches. This CDR3 is built from 12 residues. CDR3: CASSQTGETQYF. The CDR3 nucleotides read TGTGCCAGCAGTCAGACAGGGGAGACCCAGTACTTC.

The chain couples TRBV28 to TRBJ1-1; TRBD1 is a possible D gene (6 bases). The germline gives CDR1 MDHEN, CDR2 SYDVKM. The V end was cut by 4 bases, the J end by 0 bases, with 12 bases between. This CDR3 has 15 residues. CDR3 residues: CASSWGAAMNTEAFF. The CDR3 nucleotides read TGTGCCAGCAGTTGGGGGGCCGCCATGAACACTGAAGCTTTCTTT.

J is TRBJ2-4 and V is TRBV6-5; no firm D call. The V end lost 4 bases, the J end lost 1 base, and 11 bases lay between the germline ends. This CDR3 has 15 amino acids. The germline V gene has CDR1 MNHEY and CDR2 SVGAGI. CDR3 DNA sequence: TGTGCCAGCAGTTCTCCGGTGGGGGCCAAAAACATTCAGTACTTC. This translates into CASSSPVGAKNIQYF.

This clonotype was seen at least ten times. The chain employs TRBV6-1 and TRBJ2-7; no reliable D call. The CDR3 is made up of 12 amino acids. The V and J ends lost 4 bases and 0 bases respectively, with 4 bases between them. The germline gives CDR1 MNHNS, CDR2 SASEGT. Here the CDR3 reads CASSGNSYEQYF. The DNA for the CDR3 is TGTGCCAGCAGTGGGAACTCCTACGAGCAGTACTTC.

This clonotype was observed at least ten times. The rearrangement joins TRBV28 to TRBJ1-2; D is possibly TRBD1 (6 bases). Germline V lookup: CDR1 MDHEN, CDR2 SYDVKM. Trimming pared 5 bases from V and 8 bases from J, leaving 15 bases between. CDR3 length: 13 residues. The CDR3, as DNA: TGTGCCAGCAGTCCCGGGACATTTACGGGCTACACCTTC. Protein sequence: CASSPGTFTGYTF.

The chain uses TRBV30 and TRBJ2-7; tentatively, D is TRBD1 (6 bases). The V and J ends lost 5 bases and 3 bases respectively, with 8 bases between them. Per the germline V gene, CDR1 is GTSNPN and CDR2 is SVGIG (reference sequence). The length of the CDR3 is 11 residues. CDR3 protein: CAWVTGYEQYF. CDR3 nucleotide sequence: TGTGCCTGGGTGACAGGCTACGAGCAGTACTTC.

This clonotype was seen ten or more times. The chain recombines TRBV11-2 with TRBJ2-2; no clear D gene. Germline CDR1 reads SGHAT; CDR2 reads FQNNGV. The V end lost 1 base, the J end lost 5 bases, and 14 bases lay between the germline ends. There are 16 residues in the CDR3. The CDR3 coding sequence is TGTGCCAGCAGCTTAGGGGGTCTAGTCGGTACCGGGGAGCTGTTTTTT. Protein product: CASSLGGLVGTGELFF.

Comments on this clonotype: This could be a read error, since a much larger clone is one nucleotide away. The chain uses TRBV28 and TRBJ1-1; D unresolved. This CDR3 region has 15 residues. Germline V CDR1 and CDR2: MDHEN, SYDVKM. The CDR3 sequence is CASSLRWGSNTGAFF. The CDR3 bases are TGTGCCAGCAGTTTACGTTGGGGTTCGAACACTGGAGCTTTCTTT.

Many counts were recorded for this clonotype. V and J are TRBV20-1 and TRBJ2-5; 14 positions match TRBD2. V was pared by 1 base and J by 2 bases, with 12 bases of the junction left unmatched. The CDR3 is made up of 19 amino acids. Germline V lookup: CDR1 DFQATT, CDR2 SNEGSKA (reference sequence). As DNA, the CDR3 is TGCAGTGCTAGAGTCCTGACTAGCGGGAGGGCCGCCCCACAAGAGACCCAGTACTTC. This gives the protein CSARVLTSGRAAPQETQYF.

This clonotype was detected many times. The chain uses TRBV6-1 and TRBJ2-4; D perhaps matches TRBD1 (5 bases). This CDR3 has 15 residues. The germline CDR1 and CDR2 sequences are MNHNS and SASEGT. The V end lost 6 bases, the J end lost 1 base, and 13 bases lay between the germline ends. The CDR3 DNA reads as TGTGCCAGCAGGACAAAGCCAGGGGCCAAAAACATTCAGTACTTC. The encoded protein is CASRTKPGAKNIQYF.

To note about this clonotype: A single base separates this from a much larger clone, so it may be a read error. The rearrangement joins TRBV29-1 to TRBJ2-5, with 13 positions matching TRBD2. The V gene's germline CDR1 is SQVTM and CDR2 ANQGSEA. This CDR3 is built from 14 residues. The CDR3 sequence is CSVGTSGSWETKYF. In DNA, the CDR3 is TGCAGCGTTGGGACTAGCGGGAGTTGGGAGACCAAGTACTTC.

This clonotype has ten or more counts. The chain recombines TRBV13 with TRBJ2-2; the D gene could be TRBD1 or TRBD2 (6 bases each). The V end lost 5 bases, the J end lost 13 bases, and 20 bases lay between the germline ends. This CDR3 has 14 amino acids. CDR1 is PRHDT, CDR2 FYEKMQ, per germline (reference sequence). In DNA, the CDR3 is TGTGCCAGCAGCCGTCGACAGGAGGGGTTCGGGCTGTTTTTT. As protein: CASSRRQEGFGLFF.